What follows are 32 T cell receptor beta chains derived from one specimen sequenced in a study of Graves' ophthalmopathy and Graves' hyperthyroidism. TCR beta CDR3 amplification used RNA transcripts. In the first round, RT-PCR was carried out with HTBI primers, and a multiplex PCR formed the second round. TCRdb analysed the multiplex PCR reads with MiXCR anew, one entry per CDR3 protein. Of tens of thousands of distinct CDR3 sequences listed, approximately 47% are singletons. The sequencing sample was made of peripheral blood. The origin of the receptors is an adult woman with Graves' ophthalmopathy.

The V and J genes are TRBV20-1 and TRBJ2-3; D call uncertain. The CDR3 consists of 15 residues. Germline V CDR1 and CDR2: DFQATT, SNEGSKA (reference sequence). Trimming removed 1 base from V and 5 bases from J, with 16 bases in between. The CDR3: CSARGQLPQRDTQYF. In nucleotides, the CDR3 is TGCAGTGCTAGAGGCCAGCTCCCCCAAAGAGATACGCAGTATTTT.

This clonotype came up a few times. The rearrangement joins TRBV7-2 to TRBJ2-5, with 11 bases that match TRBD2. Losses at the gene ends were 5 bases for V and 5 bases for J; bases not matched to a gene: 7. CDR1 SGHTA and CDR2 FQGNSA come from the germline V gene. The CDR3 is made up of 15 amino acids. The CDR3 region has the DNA TGTGCCAGCAGCCCTAGCGGGAGGCGGCGGGAGACCCAGTACTTC. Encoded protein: CASSPSGRRRETQYF. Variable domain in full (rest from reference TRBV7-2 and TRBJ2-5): GAGVSQSPSNKVTEKGKDVELRCDPISGHTALYWYRQSLGQGLEFLIYFQGNSAPDKSGLPSDRFSAERTGGSVSTLTIQRTQQEDSAVYLCASSPSGRRRETQYFGPGTRLLVL.

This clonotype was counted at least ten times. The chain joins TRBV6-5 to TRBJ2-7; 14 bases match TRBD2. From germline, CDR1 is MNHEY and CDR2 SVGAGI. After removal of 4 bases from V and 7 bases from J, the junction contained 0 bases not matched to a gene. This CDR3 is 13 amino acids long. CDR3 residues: CASSWTSGREQYF. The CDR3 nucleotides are TGTGCCAGCAGTTGGACTAGCGGGAGGGAGCAGTACTTC.

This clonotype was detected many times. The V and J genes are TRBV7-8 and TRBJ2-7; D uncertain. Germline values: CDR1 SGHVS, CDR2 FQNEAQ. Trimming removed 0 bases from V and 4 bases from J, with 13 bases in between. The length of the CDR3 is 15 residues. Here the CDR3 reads CASSLASVFGYEQYF. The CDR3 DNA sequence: TGTGCCAGCAGCTTAGCGAGTGTGTTTGGATACGAGCAGTACTTC.

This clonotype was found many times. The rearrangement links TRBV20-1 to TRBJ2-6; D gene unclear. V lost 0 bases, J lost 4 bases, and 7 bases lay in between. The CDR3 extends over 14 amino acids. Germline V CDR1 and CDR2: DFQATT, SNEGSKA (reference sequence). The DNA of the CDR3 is TGCAGTGCTAGAGATCGGGCCGGGGCCAACGTCCTGACTTTC. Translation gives CSARDRAGANVLTF.

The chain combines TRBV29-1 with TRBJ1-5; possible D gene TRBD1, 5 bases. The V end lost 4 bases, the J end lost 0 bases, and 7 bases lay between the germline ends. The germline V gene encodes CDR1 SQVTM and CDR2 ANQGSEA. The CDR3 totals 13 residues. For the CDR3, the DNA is TGCAGCGTTGGGACACGTAGCAATCAGCCCCAGCATTTT. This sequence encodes CSVGTRSNQPQHF.

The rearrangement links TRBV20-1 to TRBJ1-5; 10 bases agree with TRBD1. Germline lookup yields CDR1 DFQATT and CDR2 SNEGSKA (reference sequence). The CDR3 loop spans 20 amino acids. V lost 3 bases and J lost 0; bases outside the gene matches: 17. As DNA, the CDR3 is TGCAGTGCTAGTAGGTACTTTGGGGGACAGGGGAACACTAGCAATCAGCCCCAGCATTTT. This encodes CSASRYFGGQGNTSNQPQHF.

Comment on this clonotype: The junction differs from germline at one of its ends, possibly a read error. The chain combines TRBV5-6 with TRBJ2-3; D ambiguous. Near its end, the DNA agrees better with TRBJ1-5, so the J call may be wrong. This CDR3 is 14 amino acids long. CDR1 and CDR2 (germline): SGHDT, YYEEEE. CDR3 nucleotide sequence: TGTGCCGGCAGCTTGGACCAGCGCACAGATACGCAGCATTTT. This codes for CAGSLDQRTDTQHF.

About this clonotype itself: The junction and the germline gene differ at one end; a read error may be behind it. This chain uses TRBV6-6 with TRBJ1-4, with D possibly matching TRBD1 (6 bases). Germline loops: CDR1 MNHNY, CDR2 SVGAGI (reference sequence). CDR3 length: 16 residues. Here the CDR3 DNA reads TGTGCCAGCAGTAGAGAACAGGGAGCGGGCAATGAAAAACTGTCCTTT. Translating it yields CASSREQGAGNEKLSF.

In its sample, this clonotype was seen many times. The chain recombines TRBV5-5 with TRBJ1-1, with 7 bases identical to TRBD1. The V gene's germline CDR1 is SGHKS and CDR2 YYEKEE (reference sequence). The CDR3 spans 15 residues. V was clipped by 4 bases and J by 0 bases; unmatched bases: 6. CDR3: CASSRGGQLNTEAFF. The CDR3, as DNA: TGTGCCAGCAGCCGAGGGGGACAGTTGAACACTGAAGCTTTCTTT.

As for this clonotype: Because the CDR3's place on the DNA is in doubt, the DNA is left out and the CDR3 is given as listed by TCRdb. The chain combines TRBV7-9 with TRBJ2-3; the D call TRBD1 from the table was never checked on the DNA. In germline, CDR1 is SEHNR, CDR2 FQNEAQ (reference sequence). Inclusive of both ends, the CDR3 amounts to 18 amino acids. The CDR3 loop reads CASSFYICSAPRVDTQYF.

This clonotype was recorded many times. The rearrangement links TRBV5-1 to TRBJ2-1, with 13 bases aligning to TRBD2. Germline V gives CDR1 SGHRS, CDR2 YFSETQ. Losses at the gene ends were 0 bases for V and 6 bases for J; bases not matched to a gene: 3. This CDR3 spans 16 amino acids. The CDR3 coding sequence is TGCGCCAGCAGCTTGGATGGGACTAGCGGGATCAATGAGCAGTTCTTC. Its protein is CASSLDGTSGINEQFF.

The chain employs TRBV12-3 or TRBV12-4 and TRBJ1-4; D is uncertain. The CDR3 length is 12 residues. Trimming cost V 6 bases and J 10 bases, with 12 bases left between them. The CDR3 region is CASSGPILKLFF. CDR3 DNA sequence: TGTGCCAGCAGCGGACCAATATTAAAACTGTTTTTT.

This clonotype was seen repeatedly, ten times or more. The CDR3 is CASRPTDYQSPQHF. CDR3 coding DNA: TGTGCCAGCAGGCCGACAGACTACCAATCGCCCCAGCATTTT. This sequence joins TRBV12-3 or TRBV12-4 and TRBJ1-5; D is possibly TRBD1 (5 bases). The CDR3 has 14 residues. V lost 6 bases and J 9 bases, leaving 18 bases between the germline ends.

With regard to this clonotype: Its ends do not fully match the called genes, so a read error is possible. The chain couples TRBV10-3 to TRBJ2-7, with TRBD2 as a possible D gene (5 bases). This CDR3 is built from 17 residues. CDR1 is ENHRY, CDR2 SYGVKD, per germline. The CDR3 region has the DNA TGTGCCGTCAGTGCCAGCAGCTTAGCGCTTAAGGAATACGAGCAGTACTTC. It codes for CAVSASSLALKEYEQYF.

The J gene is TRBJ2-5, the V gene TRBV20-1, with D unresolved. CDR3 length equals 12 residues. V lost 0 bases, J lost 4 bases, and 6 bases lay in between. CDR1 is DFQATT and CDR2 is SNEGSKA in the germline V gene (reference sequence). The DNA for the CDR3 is TGCAGTGCTAGAGATCCCGTAGAGACCCAGTACTTC. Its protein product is CSARDPVETQYF.

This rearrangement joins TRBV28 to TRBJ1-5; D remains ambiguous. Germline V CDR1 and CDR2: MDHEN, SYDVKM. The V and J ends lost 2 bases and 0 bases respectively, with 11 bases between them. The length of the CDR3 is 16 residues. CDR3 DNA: TGTGCCAGCAGTTTAATTCAGACGGTTAGCAATCAGCCCCAGCATTTT. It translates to CASSLIQTVSNQPQHF.

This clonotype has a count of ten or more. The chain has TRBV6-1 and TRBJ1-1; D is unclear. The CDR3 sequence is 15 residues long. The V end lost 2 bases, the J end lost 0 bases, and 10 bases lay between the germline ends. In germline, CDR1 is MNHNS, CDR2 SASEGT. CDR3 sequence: CASSEIPGVNTEAFF. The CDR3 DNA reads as TGTGCCAGCAGTGAAATACCCGGGGTGAACACTGAAGCTTTCTTT.

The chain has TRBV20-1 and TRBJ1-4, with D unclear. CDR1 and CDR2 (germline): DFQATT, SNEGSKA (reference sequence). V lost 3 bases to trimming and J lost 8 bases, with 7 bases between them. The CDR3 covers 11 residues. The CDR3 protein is CSARGREKLFF. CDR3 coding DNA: TGCAGTGCTAGGGGCAGGGAAAAACTGTTTTTT.

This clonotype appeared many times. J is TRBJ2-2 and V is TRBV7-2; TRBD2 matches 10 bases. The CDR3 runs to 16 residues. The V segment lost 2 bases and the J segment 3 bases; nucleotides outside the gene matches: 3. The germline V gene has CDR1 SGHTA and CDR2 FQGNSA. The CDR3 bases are TGTGCCAGCAGCTTATCAAGCGGGAGGGACACCGGGGAGCTGTTTTTT. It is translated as CASSLSSGRDTGELFF.

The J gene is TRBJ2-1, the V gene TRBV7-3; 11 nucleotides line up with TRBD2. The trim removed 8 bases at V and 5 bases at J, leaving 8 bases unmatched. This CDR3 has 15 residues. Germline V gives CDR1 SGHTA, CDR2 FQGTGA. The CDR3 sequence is CASSWTSGLDNEQFF. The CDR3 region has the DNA TGTGCCAGCTCCTGGACTAGCGGGTTGGACAATGAGCAGTTCTTC.

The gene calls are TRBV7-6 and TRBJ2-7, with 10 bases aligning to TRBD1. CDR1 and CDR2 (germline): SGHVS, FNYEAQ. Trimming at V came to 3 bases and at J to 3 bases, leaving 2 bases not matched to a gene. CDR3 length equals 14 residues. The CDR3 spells CASSFGTGDYEQYF. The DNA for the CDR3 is TGTGCCAGCAGCTTTGGGACAGGGGACTACGAGCAGTACTTC.

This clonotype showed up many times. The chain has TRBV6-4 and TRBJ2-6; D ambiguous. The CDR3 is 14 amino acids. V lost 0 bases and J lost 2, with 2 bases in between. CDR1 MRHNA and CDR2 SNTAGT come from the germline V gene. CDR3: CASSDSAGANVLTF. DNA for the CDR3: TGTGCCAGCAGTGACTCTGCTGGGGCCAACGTCCTGACTTTC.

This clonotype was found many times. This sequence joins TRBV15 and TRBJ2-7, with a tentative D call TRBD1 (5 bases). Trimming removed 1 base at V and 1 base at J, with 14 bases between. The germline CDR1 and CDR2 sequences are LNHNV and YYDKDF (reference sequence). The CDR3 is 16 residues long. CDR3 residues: CATSRAAGATSYEQYF. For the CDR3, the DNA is TGTGCCACCAGCAGAGCAGCTGGGGCGACATCCTACGAGCAGTACTTC.

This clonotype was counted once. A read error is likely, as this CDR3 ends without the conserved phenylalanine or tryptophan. The CDR3 spells CASSLIGQGNQPQHL. The CDR3, as DNA: TGTGCCAGCAGTTTAATTGGTCAGGGAAATCAGCCCCAGCATTTG. The chain carries TRBV12-3 or TRBV12-4 and TRBJ1-5; a weak D match, TRBD1 (5 bases). The CDR3 runs to 15 residues. V lost 2 bases to trimming and J lost 4 bases, with 12 bases between them.

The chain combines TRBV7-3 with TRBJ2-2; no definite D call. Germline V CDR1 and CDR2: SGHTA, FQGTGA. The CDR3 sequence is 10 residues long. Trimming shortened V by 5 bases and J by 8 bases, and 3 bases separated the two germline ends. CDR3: CASSEGELFF. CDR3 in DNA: TGTGCCAGCAGCGAGGGGGAGCTGTTTTTT.

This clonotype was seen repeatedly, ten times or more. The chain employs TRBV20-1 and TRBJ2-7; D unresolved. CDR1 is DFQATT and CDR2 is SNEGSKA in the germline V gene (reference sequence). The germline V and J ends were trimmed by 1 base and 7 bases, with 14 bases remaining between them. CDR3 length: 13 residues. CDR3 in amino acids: CSARAQDGREQYF. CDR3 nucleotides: TGCAGTGCTAGAGCCCAGGACGGGCGGGAGCAGTACTTC.

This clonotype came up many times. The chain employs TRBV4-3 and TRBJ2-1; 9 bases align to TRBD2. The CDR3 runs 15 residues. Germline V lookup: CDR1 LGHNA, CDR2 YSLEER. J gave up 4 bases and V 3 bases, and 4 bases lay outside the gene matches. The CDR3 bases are TGCGCCAGCAGCCACGCGGGAGGGCAGTACAATGAGCAGTTCTTC. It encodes CASSHAGGQYNEQFF.

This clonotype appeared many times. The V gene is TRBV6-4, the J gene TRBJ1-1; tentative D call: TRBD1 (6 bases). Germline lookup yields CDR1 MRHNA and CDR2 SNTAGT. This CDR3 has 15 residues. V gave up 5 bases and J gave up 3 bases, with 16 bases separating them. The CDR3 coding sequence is TGTGCCAGCAGTTTGGAAGTGGGACACGACACTGAAGCTTTCTTT. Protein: CASSLEVGHDTEAFF.

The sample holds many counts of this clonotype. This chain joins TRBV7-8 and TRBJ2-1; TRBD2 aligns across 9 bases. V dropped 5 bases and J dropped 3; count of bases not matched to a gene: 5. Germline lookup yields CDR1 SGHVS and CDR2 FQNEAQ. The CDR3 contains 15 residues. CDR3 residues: CASSRLAGNYNEQFF. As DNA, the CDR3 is TGTGCCAGCAGCCGTCTAGCGGGAAACTACAATGAGCAGTTCTTC.

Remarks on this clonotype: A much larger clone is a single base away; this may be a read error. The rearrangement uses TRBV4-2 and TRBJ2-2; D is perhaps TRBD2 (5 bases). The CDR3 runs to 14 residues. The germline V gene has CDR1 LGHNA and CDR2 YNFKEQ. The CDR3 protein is CASSQSPAPGELSF. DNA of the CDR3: TGTGCCAGCAGCCAAAGCCCGGCTCCCGGGGAGCTGTCTTTT.

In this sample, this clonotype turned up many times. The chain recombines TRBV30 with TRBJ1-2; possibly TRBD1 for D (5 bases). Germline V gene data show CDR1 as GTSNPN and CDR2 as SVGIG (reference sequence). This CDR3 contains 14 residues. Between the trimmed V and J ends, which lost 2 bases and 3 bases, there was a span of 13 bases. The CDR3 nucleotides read TGTGCCTGGAGTCCAGGACTCAGGGACTATGGCTACACCTTC. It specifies CAWSPGLRDYGYTF.